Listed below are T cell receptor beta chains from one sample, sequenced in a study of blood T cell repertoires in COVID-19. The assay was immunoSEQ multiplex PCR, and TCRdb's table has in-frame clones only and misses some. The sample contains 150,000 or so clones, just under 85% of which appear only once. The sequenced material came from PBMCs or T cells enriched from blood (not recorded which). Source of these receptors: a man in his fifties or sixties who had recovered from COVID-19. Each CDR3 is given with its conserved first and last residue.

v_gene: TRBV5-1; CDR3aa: CASSLAPRAEGYTF
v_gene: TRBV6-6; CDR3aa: CASSFPREGGGYTF
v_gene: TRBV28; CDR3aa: CASVSGDRGSEKLFF
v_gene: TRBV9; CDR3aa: CASSVIGGEAFF
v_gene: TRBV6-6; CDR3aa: CASSQTGGLLEQYF
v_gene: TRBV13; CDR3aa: CASSLAGAMNTEAFF
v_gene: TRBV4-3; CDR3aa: CASSQDRQFGKLFF
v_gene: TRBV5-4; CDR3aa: CASSGTGVTVYEQFF
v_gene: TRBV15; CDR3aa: CATSSDRGNYNSPLHF
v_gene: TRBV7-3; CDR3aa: CASSTGTSGGFETQYF
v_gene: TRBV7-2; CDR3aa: CASSPGQLNTGELFF
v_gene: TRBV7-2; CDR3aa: CASSQRQIGRELFF
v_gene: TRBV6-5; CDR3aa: CASSWAPGTEAFF
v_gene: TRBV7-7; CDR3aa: CASSFPEMDREANTIYF
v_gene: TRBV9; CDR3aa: CASSVDPGLAGGRGTQYF
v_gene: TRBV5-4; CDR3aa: CASSPGTNPSEQFF
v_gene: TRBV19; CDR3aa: CASSMDSYEQYF
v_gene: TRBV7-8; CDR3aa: CASSLYQAGRADTQYF
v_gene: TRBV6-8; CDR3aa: CASNPGQEFQETQYF
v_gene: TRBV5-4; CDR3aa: CATLRHGGHEQYF
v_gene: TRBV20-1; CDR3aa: CSASKRQNNQPQHF
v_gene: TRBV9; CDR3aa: CASSVTGPSSGANVLTF
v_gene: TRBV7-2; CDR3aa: CASSFPGQGIYGYTF
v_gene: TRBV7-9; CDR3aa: CASSLMGQGYGYTF
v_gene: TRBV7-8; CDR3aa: CASSKYAGGIGSGNTIYF
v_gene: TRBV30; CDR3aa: CAWSDRNTEAFF
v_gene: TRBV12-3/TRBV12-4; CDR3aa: CASSFASYGYTF
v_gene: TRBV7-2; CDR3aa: CASSPRAKRGYTDTQYF
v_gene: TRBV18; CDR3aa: CASSPDRLTGNTIYF
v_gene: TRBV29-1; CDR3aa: CSVGGQGEAFF
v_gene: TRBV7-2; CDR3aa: CASSWVLAGEETQYF
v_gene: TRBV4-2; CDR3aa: CASSQDSGWSYNEQFF
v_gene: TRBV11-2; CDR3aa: CASSLQGIVYSNQPQHF
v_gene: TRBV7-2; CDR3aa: CASSLAGGNSGNTIYF
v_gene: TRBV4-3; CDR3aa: CASSPGEEFSPLHF
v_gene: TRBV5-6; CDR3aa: CASSSLAGVTDTQYF
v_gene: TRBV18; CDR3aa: CASSPPWGRMNTEAFF
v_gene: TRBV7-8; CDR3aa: CASSPAARGTDTQYF
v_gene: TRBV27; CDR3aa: CASTPGTSGGRELFF
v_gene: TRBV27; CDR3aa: CASSWDRGRLDGYTF
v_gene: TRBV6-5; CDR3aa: CASRTNRGPSYGYTF
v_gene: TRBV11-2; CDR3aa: CASSLDPGSNQPQHF
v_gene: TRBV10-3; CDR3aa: CAISGTGDQPQHF
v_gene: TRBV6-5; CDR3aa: CASRVPGTGPDTQYF
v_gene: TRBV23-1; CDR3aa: CASSQDRDSHSGNTIYF
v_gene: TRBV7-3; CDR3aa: CASSPGTGQETQYF
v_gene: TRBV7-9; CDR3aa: CASSLGRTDSYTF
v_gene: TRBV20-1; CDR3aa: CSASTALGGESTDTQYF
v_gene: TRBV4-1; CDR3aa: CASIREFKGTVNEKLFF
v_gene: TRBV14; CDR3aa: CASSQGGVRRDRDGYTF
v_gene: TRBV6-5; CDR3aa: CASVNRGYEQYF
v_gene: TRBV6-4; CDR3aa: CASSERSADTQYF
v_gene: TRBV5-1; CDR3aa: CASSWTGANEKLFF
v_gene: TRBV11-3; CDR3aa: CASSLHLQEKNTEAFF
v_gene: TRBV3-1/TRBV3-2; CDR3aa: CASSQDRGGYTF
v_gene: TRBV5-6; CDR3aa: CASSRGTGGYSSYEQYF
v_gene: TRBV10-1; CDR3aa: CASSRTSGLTGTGELFF
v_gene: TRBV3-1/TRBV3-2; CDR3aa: CASSLPYTDTQYF
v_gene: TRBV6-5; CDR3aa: CASSTLRRGEGAFF